This T cell receptor (beta chain) stems from a study of OX40 agonist ivuxolimab in advanced cancers. Findings and limits, study-wide: At doses 0.1 to 3.0 mg/kg, CD4+ and CD8+ clones expanded.

V was pared by 3 bases and J by 7 bases, with 6 bases of the junction left unmatched. The CDR3 loop spans 15 amino acids. Per germline, CDR1 LGHNA and CDR2 YSLEER. The protocol was immunoSEQ multiplex PCR, while the TCRdb copy is restricted to in-frame clones and leaves out a portion. Here the sample spans 35,000 to 45,000 clones, 90% to 95% being singletons. In the case of this clone: Its antigen is still unknown.

This sample comprised CD4+ or CD8+ T cells sorted from blood, obtained in a trial of the OX40 agonist ivuxolimab. The chain is built from TRBV4-3 and TRBJ2-1, with 10 bases lining up with TRBD2. This clonotype was sampled from an adult with an advanced solid tumor such as melanoma, head and neck, liver or kidney cancer. The CDR3 loop is CASSQTSGSPNEQFF. CDR3 nucleotides: TGCGCCAGCAGCCAGACTAGCGGGTCGCCTAATGAGCAGTTCTTC.